A single sample gave rise to the 4 T cell receptor beta chains below, sequenced in a study of blood T cells in healthy people across ages. Sample-barcoded 5' priming and a J-beta primer mix drove a second PCR of about 6 to 12 cycles. Each CDR3 protein gets one entry after TCRdb re-called the 5' RACE reads with MiXCR. The sample lists about 1.8 million distinct CDR3 sequences; around 50% were seen once. The sample taken for sequencing was blood. These TCRs come from a middle-aged woman in good health.

The V gene is TRBV10-3, the J gene TRBJ2-3, with 10 bases identical to TRBD1. The CDR3 has 17 amino acids. J was trimmed by 6 bases and V by 0 bases; bases with no gene match: 9. The germline CDR1 and CDR2 sequences are ENHRY and SYGVKD. Written as DNA, the CDR3 is TGTGCCATCAGTGAGTCCATTCCGGGACAGGGGCCCGATACGCAGTATTTT. This gives the protein CAISESIPGQGPDTQYF.

This clonotype was observed a few times. The genes are TRBV11-3 and TRBJ2-5, with 9 bases aligning to TRBD1. V lost 0 bases, J lost 5 bases, and 7 bases stayed unmatched. Germline V lookup: CDR1 SGHNT, CDR2 YENEEA. This CDR3 region has 16 residues. CDR3 protein: CASSLDWDRDGETQYF. Written as DNA, the CDR3 is TGTGCCAGCAGCTTAGATTGGGACAGGGATGGCGAGACCCAGTACTTC. Supplemented by reference TRBV11-3 and TRBJ2-5, the full variable domain reads EAGVVQSPRYKIIEKKQPVAFWCNPISGHNTLYWYLQNLGQGPELLIRYENEEAVDDSQLPKDRFSAERLKGVDSTLKIQPAELGDSAVYLCASSLDWDRDGETQYFGPGTRLLVL.

The J gene is TRBJ2-3, the V gene TRBV9, with D hard to call. V was shortened by 0 bases and J by 9 bases, with 20 bases between the two germline ends. From germline, CDR1 is SGDLS and CDR2 YYNGEE. The CDR3 is 16 residues long. The CDR3 region is CASSVVRPERLATQYF. DNA of the CDR3: TGTGCCAGCAGCGTAGTGAGGCCCGAGAGGCTCGCAACGCAGTATTTT.

The chain employs TRBV25-1 and TRBJ1-2, with a tentative D call TRBD1 (5 bases). The CDR3 contains 13 residues. V was pared by 2 bases and J by 4 bases, with 8 bases between. CDR1 and CDR2 from the germline V gene are MGHDK and SYGVNS. The CDR3 protein is CASSEPGSYGYTF. The CDR3 nucleotides read TGTGCCAGCAGTGAACCAGGGTCCTATGGCTACACCTTC.